The clone carrying this T cell receptor beta chain has a count of ten or more. Its target is unknown. The sample is drawn from a study of blood T cells in healthy people across ages. V was shortened by 2 bases and J by 6 bases, with 5 bases between the two germline ends. The CDR3 spans 12 residues. Per germline, CDR1 ENHRY and CDR2 SYGVKD. Study-wide results and caveats: Roughly linear age-related decline in beta diversity appeared, significant by age 40. Because sorting was not performed, PBMCs prevented conclusive naive versus antigen-experienced comparison. Researchers judged that diversity estimates from one million T cells fell short of true values.

The use of a sample-barcoded 5' primer and a J-beta primer mix characterized a second PCR of roughly 7 to 11 cycles. Each cDNA molecule received a tag from a template-switch adaptor that had 12 random nucleotides. MiXCR, applied by TCRdb to the 5' RACE reads, yields one record per CDR3 protein. The table lists about 1.6 million distinct CDR3 sequences, about 32% of them singletons. The specimen sequenced was blood. The chain couples TRBV10-3 to TRBJ2-1, with D unclear. The clonotype was recovered from a woman aged 25 to 39 in good health. The CDR3 DNA sequence: TGTGCCATCAGTGAGCTTCTCAATGAGCAGTTCTTC. This sequence encodes CAISELLNEQFF.